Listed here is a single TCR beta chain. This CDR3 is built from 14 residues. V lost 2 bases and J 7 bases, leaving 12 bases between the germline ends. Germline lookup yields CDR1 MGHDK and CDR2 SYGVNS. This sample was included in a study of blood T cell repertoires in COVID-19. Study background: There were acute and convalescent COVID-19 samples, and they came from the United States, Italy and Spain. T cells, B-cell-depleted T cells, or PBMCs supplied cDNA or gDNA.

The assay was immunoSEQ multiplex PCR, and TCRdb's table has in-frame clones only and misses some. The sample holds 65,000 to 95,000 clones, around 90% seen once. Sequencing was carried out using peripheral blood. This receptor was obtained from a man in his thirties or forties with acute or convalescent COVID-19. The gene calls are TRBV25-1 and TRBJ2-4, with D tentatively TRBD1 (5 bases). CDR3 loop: CASSERWTNNIQYF. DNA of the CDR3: TGTGCCAGCAGTGAACGGTGGACAAACAACATTCAGTACTTC.